This T cell receptor (beta chain) was identified during a study of blood T cell repertoires in COVID-19. Study background: The United States, Italy and Spain were the sources of the acute and convalescent COVID-19 samples. T cells, B-cell-depleted T cells, or PBMCs supplied cDNA or gDNA.

Germline V gene sequence: CDR1 MNHEY, CDR2 SMNVEV (reference sequence). V trimming: 6 bases; J trimming: 4 bases; junction bases outside the gene matches: 14. The CDR3 is 18 amino acids. In the original analysis: Reference gene primer amplification gave nucleated cell count estimates. Generated by immunoSEQ multiplex PCR, the TCRdb table keeps only in-frame clones and is missing some. That table furnishes V, J and clone size, whereas the DNA furnished D and trimming. The sample has 150,000 to 200,000 clones, 84% seen once. This chain joins TRBV27 and TRBJ1-4; 10 bases match TRBD1. This TCR was recovered from a man younger than 35 with active or convalescent COVID-19. Sequencing was done on a sample of peripheral blood. This CDR3 reads CASRSGTGVSFINEKLFF. The CDR3 DNA is TGTGCCAGCAGGTCCGGGACAGGGGTTTCATTCATTAATGAAAAACTGTTTTTT. Full variable domain (remainder filled in from reference TRBV27 and TRBJ1-4): EAQVTQNPRYLITVTGKKLTVTCSQNMNHEYMSWYRQDPGLGLRQIYYSMNVEVTDKGDVPEGYKVSRKEKRNFPLILESPSPNQTSLYFCASRSGTGVSFINEKLFFGSGTQLSVL.